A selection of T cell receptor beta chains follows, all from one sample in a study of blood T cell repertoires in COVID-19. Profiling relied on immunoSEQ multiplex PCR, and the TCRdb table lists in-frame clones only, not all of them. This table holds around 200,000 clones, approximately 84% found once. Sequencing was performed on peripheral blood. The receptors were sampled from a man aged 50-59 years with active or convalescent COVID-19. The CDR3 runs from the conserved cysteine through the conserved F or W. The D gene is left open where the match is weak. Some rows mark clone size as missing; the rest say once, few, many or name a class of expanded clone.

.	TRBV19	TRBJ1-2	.	TGTGCCAGCAAAATGGGGAGCCTCTATGGCTACACCTTC	CASKMGSLYGYTF
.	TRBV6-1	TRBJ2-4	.	TGTGCCAGCAGTGACGGTGCGGGCGGCCTAGCCAAAAACATTCAGTACTTC	CASSDGAGGLAKNIQYF
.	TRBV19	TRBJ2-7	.	TGTGCCAGTAGTAATGGGCCGAGAACCTACGAGCAGTACTTC	CASSNGPRTYEQYF
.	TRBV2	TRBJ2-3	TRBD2	TGTGCCAGCAGTGAATGGCTAGCGGGGGGAAATACGCAGTATTTT	CASSEWLAGGNTQYF
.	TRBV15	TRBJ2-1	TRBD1	TGTGCCACCAGCAGACCGGGACAGGGTGATGAGCAGTTCTTC	CATSRPGQGDEQFF
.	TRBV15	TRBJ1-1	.	TGTGCCACCAGCAGAGTGGGAGGGAGGATGACTGAAGCTTTCTTT	CATSRVGGRMTEAFF
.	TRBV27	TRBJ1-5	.	TGTGCCAGCAGTTTACAGTATAGCAATCAGCCCCAGCATTTT	CASSLQYSNQPQHF
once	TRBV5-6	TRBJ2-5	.	TGTGCCAGCAGCTTGACGAACAGAGAGACCCAGTACTTC	CASSLTNRETQYF
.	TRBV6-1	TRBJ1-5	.	TGTGCCAGCAGTGAAGGACAGATTCAGCCCCAGCATTTT	CASSEGQIQPQHF
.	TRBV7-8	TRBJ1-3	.	TGTGCCAGCAGGGTGGACTTGGCTGGAAACACCATATATTTT	CASRVDLAGNTIYF
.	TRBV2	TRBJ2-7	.	TGTGCCAGCAGCCTAGCCGACTACGAGCAGTACTTC	CASSLADYEQYF
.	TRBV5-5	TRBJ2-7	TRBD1	TGTGCCAGCTGCTTTAAGCGACCAGGGGGCCTGGGGGCCTACGAGCAGTACTTC	CASCFKRPGGLGAYEQYF
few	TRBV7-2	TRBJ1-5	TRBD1	TGTGCCAGCAGTCGGGACAGGGATCAGCCCCAGCATTTT	CASSRDRDQPQHF
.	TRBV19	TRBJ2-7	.	TGTGCCAGTAAAGAGGCGGGTTCCTACGAGCAGTACTTC	CASKEAGSYEQYF
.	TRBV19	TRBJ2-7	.	TGTGCCAGTAGTATTCTGGGGCACCCCCTGGAGGAGCAGTACTTC	CASSILGHPLEEQYF
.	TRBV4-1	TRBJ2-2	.	TGCGCCAGCAGCCAAGAACGCGGGGTCCACGGGGAGCTGTTTTTT	CASSQERGVHGELFF
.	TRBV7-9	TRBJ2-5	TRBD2	TGTGCCAGCAGCCAAGGGACTAGCGGGGGGGAGACCCAGTACTTC	CASSQGTSGGETQYF
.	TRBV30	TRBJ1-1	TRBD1	TGTGCCTGGGGCCCCGGGACAGGGCGCACTGAAGCTTTCTTT	CAWGPGTGRTEAFF
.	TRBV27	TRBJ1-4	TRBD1	TGTGCCAGCAGTCTTCGCCTACCGGGACAGGGAGAAAAACTGTTTTTT	CASSLRLPGQGEKLFF
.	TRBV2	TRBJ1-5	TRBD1	TGTGCCAGCAGTCTGGGACAGGCTAGCAATCAGCCCCAGCATTTT	CASSLGQASNQPQHF
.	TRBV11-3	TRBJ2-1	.	TGTGCCAGCAGCTTAGGGCAGACCTACAATGAGCAGTTCTTC	CASSLGQTYNEQFF
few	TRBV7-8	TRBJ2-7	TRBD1	TGTGCCAGCAGCTTAGGCCGGGACAGTCTAACCTACGAGCAGTACTTC	CASSLGRDSLTYEQYF
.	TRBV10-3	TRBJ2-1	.	TGTGCCATCAGTGAAGGGGGGGGATACAATGAGCAGTTCTTC	CAISEGGGYNEQFF
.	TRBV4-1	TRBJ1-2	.	TGCGCCAGCAGCCAAGATCGGGAGGGAAGAGGCTACACCTTC	CASSQDREGRGYTF
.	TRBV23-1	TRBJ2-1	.	TGCGCCAGCAGTCAAACCAAGCGATGCTCCTACAATGAGCAGTTCTTC	CASSQTKRCSYNEQFF
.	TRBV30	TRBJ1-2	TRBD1	TGTGCCTGTCAGGGGGGATATGGCTACACCTTC	CACQGGYGYTF
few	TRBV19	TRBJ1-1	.	TGTGCCAGTAACCCTGGTTGGGGCGTGTGGACTGAAGCTTTCTTT	CASNPGWGVWTEAFF
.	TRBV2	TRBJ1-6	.	TGTGCCAGCAGTGAAAGAGACAGCCTTAATAATTCACCCCTCCACTTT	CASSERDSLNNSPLHF
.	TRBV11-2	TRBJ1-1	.	TGTGCCAGCAGCTTAGGAGAGAACACTGAAGCTTTCTTT	CASSLGENTEAFF
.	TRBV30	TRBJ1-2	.	TGTGCCTCCCCCAAAAGGGGGTTGGCTAACTATGGCTACACCTTC	CASPKRGLANYGYTF
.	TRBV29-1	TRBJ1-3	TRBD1	TGCAGCGTTGGCGGGACAGGGTCTGGAAACACCATATATTTT	CSVGGTGSGNTIYF
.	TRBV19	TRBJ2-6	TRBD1	TGTGCCAGTACCCCGACAGGGGGATTTGACTCTGGGGCCAACGTCCTGACTTTC	CASTPTGGFDSGANVLTF
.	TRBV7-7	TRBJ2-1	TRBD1	TGTGCCAGCAGCCAGGACAGGGGGCACAATGAGCAGTTCTTC	CASSQDRGHNEQFF
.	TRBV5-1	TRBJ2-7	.	TGCGCCAGCAGCGCGGGTTTGGGTGGCGGGAACTACGAGCAGTACTTC	CASSAGLGGGNYEQYF
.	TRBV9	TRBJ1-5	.	TGTGCCAGCAGCCAGACGGGGATGGACAATCAGCCCCAGCATTTT	CASSQTGMDNQPQHF
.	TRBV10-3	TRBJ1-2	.	TGTGCCATCAGTGAGTCTGGCAGGCCCCTGTCTAACTATGGCTACACCTTC	CAISESGRPLSNYGYTF
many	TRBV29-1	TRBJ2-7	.	TGCAGCGTTGCTAGCTCAGTCAGAGAGCAGTACTTC	CSVASSVREQYF
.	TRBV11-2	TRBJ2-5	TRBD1	TGTGCCAGCAGCTCCAGAAGGACAGGGCTTCAAGAGACCCAGTACTTC	CASSSRRTGLQETQYF
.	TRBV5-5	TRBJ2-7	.	TGTGCCAGCAGCCCCGAGATCTGGTGGGAGCAGTACTTC	CASSPEIWWEQYF
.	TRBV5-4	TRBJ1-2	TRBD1	TGTGCCAGCAGCTTGAACAGGGGGCAGAATGGCTACACCTTC	CASSLNRGQNGYTF
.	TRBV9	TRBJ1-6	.	TGTGCCAGCAGCGCCGGACAGAGGTCACCCCTCCACTTT	CASSAGQRSPLHF
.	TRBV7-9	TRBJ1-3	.	TGTGCCGTACGAAGTACAGACCTAGGAAACACCATATATTTT	CAVRSTDLGNTIYF
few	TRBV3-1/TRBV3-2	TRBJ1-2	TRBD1	TGTGCCAGCAGCCAGAGACAGGGGACCGGCTATGGCTACACCTTC	CASSQRQGTGYGYTF
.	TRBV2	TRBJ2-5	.	TGTGCCAGCAGTGACCCACAGGGAGAAGAGACCCAGTACTTC	CASSDPQGEETQYF
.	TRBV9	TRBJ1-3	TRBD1	TGTGCCAGCAGCGTAGTTGCAGGGGGAACTGGAAACACCATATATTTT	CASSVVAGGTGNTIYF
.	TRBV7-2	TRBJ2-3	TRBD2	TGTGCCAGCAGCTCCCTGGCGGGGGGGCCTAATACGCAGTATTTT	CASSSLAGGPNTQYF
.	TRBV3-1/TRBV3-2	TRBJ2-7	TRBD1	TGTGCCAGCAGCCAGAAGGGACAGGGGGCTTTCTCCTACGAGCAGTACTTC	CASSQKGQGAFSYEQYF